Below are 20 T cell receptor beta chains sequenced from a single sample in a study of blood T cell repertoires in COVID-19 (dated by TCRdb to 2018 to 2021). The protocol used for the library was the immunoSEQ multiplex PCR assay. As stored in TCRdb, this immuneACCESS dataset retains in-frame rearrangements with V and J assigned. A fraction of the clones does not appear; measured against another copy, unresolved V genes explain less than half of the discrepancy, and the remainder lacks a known reason. Across this sample there are 200,000 to 250,000 clones, with roughly nine tenths seen only once. The ten largest account for over 3% of the sample. Source material: PBMCs or T cells enriched from blood (not recorded which). These receptors all stem from a woman aged 45-59 years in a cohort exposed to, infected with or recovered from COVID-19 (not recorded which).

In its sample, this clone was seen a few times. The CDR3 DNA follows: TGTGCCAGTAGTAGGACAGTTTTGGGGCGCAATCAGCCCCAGCATTTT. Protein product: CASSRTVLGRNQPQHF. The rearrangement joins TRBV19 to TRBJ1-5, with D maybe TRBD1 (6 bases). Germline loops: CDR1 LNHDA, CDR2 SQIVND (reference sequence). CDR3 size: 16 residues. Trimming cost V 4 bases and J 2 bases, with 15 bases left between them.

The chain uses TRBV4-2 and TRBJ2-2, with D maybe TRBD1 (5 bases). Looked up from germline, CDR1 is LGHNA and CDR2 is YNFKEQ. The CDR3 runs to 18 residues. V lost 4 bases and J 6 bases, leaving 24 bases between the germline ends. The CDR3 bases are TGTGCCAGCAGCCCACTGGCAGGGCGTTCAGTAAGGGCCGGGGAGCTGTTTTTT. Its translation: CASSPLAGRSVRAGELFF.

A few counts support this clone. The chain joins TRBV5-6 to TRBJ2-6; 10 bases are shared with TRBD1. The V gene's germline CDR1 is SGHDT and CDR2 YYEEEE. Unmatched junction bases numbered 3, after V lost 5 bases and J lost 4 bases. This CDR3 has 15 residues. The CDR3 DNA is TGTGCCAGCAGGACAGGGGGCGCCGGGGCCAACGTCCTGACTTTC. Translation: CASRTGGAGANVLTF.

V is TRBV11-2 and J is TRBJ1-4; the D is unclear. The length of the CDR3 is 14 residues. V was shortened by 4 bases and J by 5 bases, with 11 bases between the two germline ends. Germline-derived CDR1 and CDR2 are SGHAT and FQNNGV. For the CDR3, the DNA is TGTGCCAGCAGCTCTGTATCGGGGAATGAAAAACTGTTTTTT. Its translation: CASSSVSGNEKLFF.

This clone was picked up a small number of times. The chain links TRBV7-6 to TRBJ1-6; D gene uncertain. The CDR3 has 17 amino acids. With 5 bases removed from V and 6 bases from J, the gap between germline ends came to 20 bases. Germline V lookup: CDR1 SGHVS, CDR2 FNYEAQ. Written as DNA, the CDR3 is TGTGCCAGCAGCCCTCGGGAGTTGGGGTACGGTAATTCACCCCTCCACTTT. As protein: CASSPRELGYGNSPLHF.

The chain recombines TRBV20-1 with TRBJ2-1; no reliable D call. Germline V gives CDR1 DFQATT, CDR2 SNEGSKA (reference sequence). V dropped 7 bases and J dropped 4 bases, with 5 bases sitting between them. This CDR3 has 10 residues. In nucleotides, the CDR3 is TGCAGTGTACGGTACAATGAGCAGTTCTTC. It encodes CSVRYNEQFF.

The chain uses TRBV7-9 and TRBJ2-1; tentatively, D is TRBD1 (5 bases). Looked up from germline, CDR1 is SEHNR and CDR2 is FQNEAQ (reference sequence). Trimming took 5 bases from V and 5 from J, leaving 25 bases between them. This CDR3 has 18 residues. The CDR3 region is CASSLLPGAGFSHNEQFF. Here the CDR3 DNA reads TGTGCCAGCAGCCTCCTACCCGGTGCAGGGTTTTCCCACAATGAGCAGTTCTTC.

The rearrangement uses TRBV4-1 and TRBJ1-1; TRBD1 matches 8 bases. The CDR3 runs to 14 residues. After removal of 2 bases from V and 2 bases from J, the junction contained 1 base not matched to a gene. The germline CDR1 and CDR2 sequences are MGHRA and YSYEKL. CDR3 region: CASSQTGGNTEAFF. The CDR3 DNA sequence: TGCGCCAGCAGCCAAACAGGGGGAAACACTGAAGCTTTCTTT.

The chain combines TRBV19 with TRBJ2-5, with a weak D call TRBD2 (6 bases). Looked up from germline, CDR1 is LNHDA and CDR2 is SQIVND (reference sequence). The V end was cut by 6 bases, the J end by 9 bases, with 17 bases between. The CDR3 is made up of 13 amino acids. CDR3 region: CASRNRGSEAQYF. CDR3 nucleotides: TGTGCCAGTAGAAATCGGGGGAGTGAGGCCCAGTACTTC. Variable domain in full (rest from reference TRBV19 and TRBJ2-5): DGGITQSPKYLFRKEGQNVTLSCEQNLNHDAMYWYRQDPGQGLRLIYYSQIVNDFQKGDIAEGYSVSREKKESFPLTVTSAQKNPTAFYLCASRNRGSEAQYFGPGTRLLVL.

The V gene is TRBV6-5, the J gene TRBJ1-3; 10 nucleotides align to TRBD1. The CDR3 covers 15 residues. Trimming cost V 6 bases and J 2 bases; bases outside gene matches: 4. Germline loops: CDR1 MNHEY, CDR2 SVGAGI. In nucleotides, the CDR3 is TGTGCCAGCAGCCCGACAGGGGGCACTGGAAACACCATATATTTT. It translates to CASSPTGGTGNTIYF.

The chain couples TRBV6-5 to TRBJ1-2; perhaps TRBD1 as D (5 bases). V dropped 6 bases and J dropped 8 bases, with 19 bases sitting between them. This CDR3 has 14 amino acids. Germline CDR1 MNHEY, CDR2 SVGAGI. The CDR3 loop is CASSLTQGTWGYTF. CDR3 nucleotides: TGTGCCAGCAGCCTGACCCAGGGTACTTGGGGCTACACCTTC.

The CDR3 DNA follows: TGTGCCAGCAGCGGACCGGGACAGGGAAAAAACGATCAGCCCCAGCATTTT. Protein: CASSGPGQGKNDQPQHF. This chain joins TRBV21-1 and TRBJ1-5; whether TRBD1, the table's D call, matches the DNA was not checked. TRBV21-1 is a pseudogene. The CDR3 sequence is 17 residues long.

The chain joins TRBV27 to TRBJ2-6, with 11 bases that match TRBD1. CDR3 length equals 18 residues. J lost 1 base, V lost 5 bases, and 7 bases had no gene match. Germline CDR1 is MNHEY and CDR2 is SMNVEV (reference sequence). CDR3 loop: CASSRRDRGTSGANVLTF. The CDR3 region has the DNA TGTGCCAGCAGTAGAAGGGACAGGGGGACTTCTGGGGCCAACGTCCTGACTTTC.

About this clone itself: Germline and junction disagree at one end, which may indicate a read error. The chain's CDR3 is CASSHRDSPFAF. The CDR3 DNA reads as TGTGCCAGCAGCCACCGGGACAGTCCTTTCGCCTTC. V gene TRBV3-1 (or the pseudogene TRBV3-2) combines with J gene TRBJ1-2, with 7 nucleotides matching TRBD1. This CDR3 has 12 residues. Germline V gene sequence: CDR1 LGHDT, CDR2 YNNKEL (reference sequence).

This clone was observed once. CDR3 sequence reads: CASRANGNTEAFF. In DNA form, the CDR3 reads TGCGCCAGCAGAGCAAACGGGAACACTGAAGCTTTCTTT. The chain couples TRBV10-1 to TRBJ1-1; D unclear. The V and J ends lost 6 bases and 1 base respectively, with 9 bases between them. The CDR3 runs 13 residues. Germline CDR1 reads WNHNN; CDR2 reads SYGVQD (reference sequence).

This chain connects TRBV7-8 to TRBJ1-2; D perhaps matches TRBD1 (5 bases). In germline, CDR1 is SGHVS, CDR2 FQNEAQ. Trimming took 1 base from V and 7 from J, leaving 10 bases between them. The CDR3 sequence is 13 residues long. The CDR3 sequence: CASSLVGPGGYTF. The CDR3 DNA is TGTGCCAGCAGCTTAGTGGGGCCTGGTGGCTACACCTTC.

The chain has TRBV5-1 and TRBJ1-1, with D tentatively TRBD1 (6 bases). The CDR3 extends over 14 amino acids. The ends were cut back, 2 bases at V and 5 bases at J, with 13 bases in the middle. Per the germline V gene, CDR1 is SGHRS and CDR2 is YFSETQ. The CDR3 DNA reads TGCGCCAGCAGCTTAGAGGGGGACGGGACTGAAGCTTTCTTT. This gives the protein CASSLEGDGTEAFF.

The rearrangement uses TRBV9 and TRBJ1-2; D may be TRBD1 (6 bases). V lost 1 base to trimming and J lost 4 bases, with 11 bases between them. This CDR3 has 14 residues. Germline V gives CDR1 SGDLS, CDR2 YYNGEE. CDR3 in DNA: TGTGCCAGCAGCGTAACTGGACAGAGCTATGGCTACACCTTC. It yields the protein CASSVTGQSYGYTF. Based on the CDR3 plus reference TRBV9 and TRBJ1-2, the full variable domain is DSGVTQTPKHLITATGQRVTLRCSPRSGDLSVYWYQQSLDQGLQFLIQYYNGEERAKGNILERFSAQQFPDLHSELNLSSLELGDSALYFCASSVTGQSYGYTFGSGTRLTVV.

The rearrangement uses TRBV24-1 and TRBJ2-7, with D perhaps TRBD2 (5 bases). The CDR3 loop spans 12 amino acids. CDR1 and CDR2 from the germline V gene are KGHDR and SFDVKD. Trimming pared 1 base from V and 9 bases from J, leaving 9 bases between. This CDR3 reads CATSDFPGSQYF. In nucleotides, the CDR3 is TGTGCCACCAGTGATTTCCCGGGATCGCAGTACTTC.

The sample holds one count of this clone. The CDR3 nucleotides are TGTGCCATCAGTGAAGTAATCCCGGGACAGGGCTATTCACCCCTCCACTTT. Its protein is CAISEVIPGQGYSPLHF. The chain links TRBV10-3 to TRBJ1-6, with 9 bases lining up with TRBD1. The V gene's germline CDR1 is ENHRY and CDR2 SYGVKD. This CDR3 contains 17 residues. V shed 3 bases, J shed 8 bases, and the junction held 11 bases outside the gene matches.